Shown below are 24 T cell receptor beta chains from a single sample sequenced in a study of T-cell reconstitution after alpha-beta-depleted transplantation in children. For TCRbeta, the library was prepared with unique molecular identifiers. MiXCR, run by TCRdb on the PCR reads, gives a single entry per CDR3 protein. Of 250,000 to 400,000 distinct CDR3 sequences listed, around 25% are singletons. The sequencing here drew on PBMCs, mostly from graft donor cells, taken 180 days after TCRalphabeta/CD19-depleted stem cell transplant. Receptors were obtained from a male patient aged 10 to 17 who had a stem cell transplant for acute lymphoblastic leukemia, so the T cells may come from the graft donor.

This chain connects TRBV6-5 to TRBJ2-1; D perhaps matches TRBD2 (5 bases). Per the germline V gene, CDR1 is MNHEY and CDR2 is SVGAGI. The ends were cut back, 6 bases at V and 7 bases at J, with 13 bases in the middle. The CDR3 is 13 residues long. In DNA, the CDR3 is TGTGCCAGCAGGTATACTAGTCCGAATGAGCAGTTCTTC. This codes for CASRYTSPNEQFF.

This sequence joins TRBV4-1 and TRBJ2-4; TRBD2 aligns across 7 bases. The CDR3 spans 15 residues. Germline loops: CDR1 MGHRA, CDR2 YSYEKL. The V and J ends lost 5 bases and 6 bases, in that order; junction bases with no gene match: 10. In DNA, the CDR3 is TGCGCCAGCAGCTCCCTAGCGGTGAGGGGAAACATTCAGTACTTC. Residues: CASSSLAVRGNIQYF.

In the case of this clonotype: The germline gene is not matched at one end of the junction; a read error may be the cause. This chain uses TRBV11-1 with TRBJ2-1; D is perhaps TRBD1 or TRBD2 (6 bases each). CDR1 is SGHAT and CDR2 is FQDESV in the germline V gene (reference sequence). The CDR3 covers 15 residues. This CDR3 is CASAWGAGYYNEQSF. The CDR3 nucleotides read TGTGCCAGCGCGTGGGGGGCAGGGTACTACAATGAGCAGTCCTTC. The full variable domain, rest sourced from reference TRBV11-1 and TRBJ2-1, is EAEVAQSPRYKITEKSQAVAFWCDPISGHATLYWYRQILGQGPELLVQFQDESVVDDSQLPKDRFSAERLKGVDSTLKIQPAELGDSAMYLCASAWGAGYYNEQSFGPGTRLTVL.

This clonotype has a handful of counts. This sequence joins TRBV20-1 and TRBJ1-2; weak D call: TRBD1 (5 bases). The CDR3 extends over 10 amino acids. In germline, CDR1 is DFQATT, CDR2 SNEGSKA (reference sequence). Trimming took 3 bases from V and 8 from J, leaving 7 bases between them. CDR3 sequence (DNA): TGCAGTGCTAGCTCAGGGGGCTACACCTTC. This encodes CSASSGGYTF.

The sample holds a few counts of this clonotype. V gene TRBV3-1 combines with J gene TRBJ2-1; TRBD2 aligns across 11 bases. CDR3 length equals 16 residues. The germline CDR1 and CDR2 sequences are LGHDT and YNNKEL (reference sequence). V lost 0 bases, J lost 10 bases, and 8 bases stayed unmatched. The CDR3 DNA is TGTGCCAGCAGCCAAGATAAGGCTAGCGGGAGGTCAGAGCAGTTCTTC. Protein: CASSQDKASGRSEQFF.

The chain combines TRBV7-9 with TRBJ1-2, with D hard to call. Germline CDR1 reads SEHNR; CDR2 reads FQNEAQ (reference sequence). This CDR3 has 13 residues. Trimming left V 0 bases short and J 4 bases short, with 6 bases between. CDR3 coding DNA: TGTGCCAGCAGCTTAGCTAACGGCTATGGCTACACCTTC. Its translation is CASSLANGYGYTF.

The chain has TRBV5-1 and TRBJ2-7, with TRBD2 identical over 10 bases. Germline-derived CDR1 and CDR2 are SGHRS and YFSETQ. This CDR3 comprises 13 residues. V dropped 1 base and J dropped 7; count of bases not matched to a gene: 2. CDR3: CASSLPSGSEQYF. CDR3 DNA: TGCGCCAGCAGCTTGCCTAGCGGGAGTGAGCAGTACTTC. The full variable domain, rest sourced from reference TRBV5-1 and TRBJ2-7, is KAGVTQTPRYLIKTRGQQVTLSCSPISGHRSVSWYQQTPGQGLQFLFEYFSETQRNKGNFPGRFSGRQFSNSRSEMNVSTLELGDSALYLCASSLPSGSEQYFGPGTRLTVT.

The rearrangement links TRBV12-3 or TRBV12-4 to TRBJ2-1; 13 bases align to TRBD2. The CDR3 is made up of 17 amino acids. Losses at the gene ends were 0 bases for V and 9 bases for J; bases not matched to a gene: 8. The CDR3 region is CASSLALTSGRAGEQFF. The DNA of the CDR3 is TGTGCCAGCAGTTTAGCGCTTACTAGCGGGAGGGCCGGTGAGCAGTTCTTC.

The rearrangement uses TRBV20-1 and TRBJ2-7; TRBD2 matches at 14 bases. The CDR3 totals 14 residues. Germline V gene data show CDR1 as DFQATT and CDR2 as SNEGSKA (reference sequence). J gave up 7 bases and V 6 bases, and 8 bases lay outside the gene matches. CDR3 bases: TGCAGTGCGCGGACTAGCGGGAGGAGGTGGGAGCAGTACTTC. Translating gives CSARTSGRRWEQYF.

This chain links TRBV11-2 with TRBJ2-3; D unclear. V was shortened by 0 bases and J by 0 bases, with 13 bases between the two germline ends. Germline CDR1 reads SGHAT; CDR2 reads FQNNGV. This CDR3 is built from 17 residues. DNA for the CDR3: TGTGCCAGCAGCTTAGAATGGGTTTCTACTAGCACAGATACGCAGTATTTT. It encodes CASSLEWVSTSTDTQYF.

This clonotype has a handful of counts. The chain uses TRBV4-1 and TRBJ2-3; 10 bases are a match to TRBD2. The CDR3 runs to 18 residues. Germline loops: CDR1 MGHRA, CDR2 YSYEKL. J lost 8 bases, V lost 0 bases, and 14 bases had no gene match. The CDR3 spells CASSQETRTSGRQGTQYF. The CDR3 DNA is TGCGCCAGCAGCCAAGAAACGAGGACTAGCGGACGTCAGGGTACGCAGTATTTT.

The rearrangement uses TRBV2 and TRBJ2-3, with a possible D match to TRBD2 (5 bases). V was pared by 8 bases and J by 4 bases, with 19 bases between. The CDR3 has 15 residues. Germline CDR1 is SNHLY and CDR2 is FYNNEI. Written as DNA, the CDR3 is TGTGCCAGCTGTAGGAGGCTAGTAGGCGCAGATACGCAGTATTTT. Translation gives CASCRRLVGADTQYF.

V gene TRBV7-2 combines with J gene TRBJ2-5, with D perhaps matching TRBD2 (6 bases). The V gene lost 1 base and the J gene lost 5 bases, with 14 bases spanning the gap. The V gene's germline CDR1 is SGHTA and CDR2 FQGNSA. This CDR3 is built from 15 residues. CDR3 region: CASSLVTGVRETQYF. In DNA form, the CDR3 reads TGTGCCAGCAGCTTAGTGACGGGAGTTCGGGAGACCCAGTACTTC.

V usage is TRBV11-2 and J usage is TRBJ2-7, with D possibly being TRBD2 (6 bases). The CDR3 spans 13 residues. Germline V gives CDR1 SGHAT, CDR2 FQNNGV. Trimming left V 5 bases short and J 5 bases short, with 13 bases between. CDR3 nucleotide sequence: TGTGCCAGCAGCCCCCGGCTAGCGCACGAGCAGTACTTC. Protein product: CASSPRLAHEQYF.

This clonotype was seen more than once but under ten times. The chain links TRBV7-3 to TRBJ2-7; 9 nucleotides line up with TRBD2. The CDR3 length is 17 residues. V dropped 1 base and J dropped 0; count of bases not matched to a gene: 7. In germline, CDR1 is SGHTA, CDR2 FQGTGA. The CDR3 loop reads CASSLILAGSSSYEQYF. In DNA, the CDR3 is TGTGCCAGCAGCTTAATCCTAGCGGGAAGCTCCTCCTACGAGCAGTACTTC.

This clonotype was detected only a few times. This chain uses TRBV6-5 with TRBJ1-1, with TRBD1 as a possible D gene (6 bases). The CDR3 sequence is 11 residues long. Deletions cut 10 bases from V and 4 bases from J, with 10 bases between. Per the germline V gene, CDR1 is MNHEY and CDR2 is SVGAGI. CDR3 region: CATSRGTEAFF. The DNA of the CDR3 is TGTGCCACTTCCAGGGGCACTGAAGCTTTCTTT.

The V and J genes are TRBV20-1 and TRBJ1-5; TRBD1 aligns across 8 bases. With 6 bases clipped from V and 7 bases from J, the junction kept 5 bases outside the gene matches. This CDR3 is 12 amino acids long. Germline-derived CDR1 and CDR2 are DFQATT and SNEGSKA (reference sequence). CDR3 sequence reads: CSAYRGGQPQHF. The DNA of the CDR3 is TGCAGTGCATACAGGGGGGGGCAGCCCCAGCATTTT.

The chain is built from TRBV20-1 and TRBJ2-7; 9 nucleotides agree with TRBD2. The length of the CDR3 is 19 residues. Looked up from germline, CDR1 is DFQATT and CDR2 is SNEGSKA (reference sequence). J was trimmed by 3 bases and V by 1 base; bases with no gene match: 19. CDR3 amino acids: CSARGVAGVQSILIYEQYF. In DNA form, the CDR3 reads TGCAGTGCTAGAGGGGTAGCGGGAGTCCAGAGCATCCTTATCTACGAGCAGTACTTC.

As to this clonotype: Compared with germline, one end of the junction differs, possibly owing to a read error. The chain joins TRBV6-2 or TRBV6-3 to TRBJ2-7; 7 nucleotides line up with TRBD1. This CDR3 is 13 amino acids long. In germline, CDR1 is MNHEY, CDR2 SVGEGT. CDR3 residues: CASSSQTGYAQYF. The DNA for the CDR3 is TGTGCCAGCAGCTCCCAGACAGGGTACGCGCAGTACTTC.

This clonotype has more than one count but fewer than ten. The CDR3 sequence: CASSYALSGVVETQYF. CDR3 nucleotide sequence: TGTGCCAGCAGTTACGCCCTATCGGGAGTTGTGGAGACCCAGTACTTC. V and J are TRBV6-5 and TRBJ2-5; a possible D gene is TRBD2 (6 bases). This CDR3 has 16 amino acids. Between the trimmed V and J ends, which lost 2 bases and 5 bases, there was a span of 18 bases. Germline CDR1 and CDR2: MNHEY and SVGAGI.

This clonotype was recorded a few times. This rearrangement joins TRBV11-2 to TRBJ2-1, with D perhaps matching TRBD2 (6 bases). This CDR3 comprises 17 residues. V lost 6 bases to trimming and J lost 7 bases, with 25 bases between them. Per germline, CDR1 SGHAT and CDR2 FQNNGV. The CDR3 DNA is TGTGCCAGCAGTCCTATCGGGTCTAGCGAAGGTCGGAATGAGCAGTTCTTC. This gives the protein CASSPIGSSEGRNEQFF.

The gene calls are TRBV6-5 and TRBJ2-7; the match to TRBD1 covers 10 bases. The CDR3 covers 15 residues. CDR1 is MNHEY, CDR2 SVGAGI, per germline. With 0 bases clipped from V and 3 bases from J, the junction kept 2 bases outside the gene matches. In DNA, the CDR3 is TGTGCCAGCAGTTACTCGTGGGACAGGGGCTACGAGCAGTACTTC. Amino acids: CASSYSWDRGYEQYF.

In this sample, this clonotype turned up many times. This sequence joins TRBV7-2 and TRBJ2-7; 7 bases match TRBD2. The V segment lost 2 bases and the J segment 4 bases; nucleotides outside the gene matches: 5. Germline V lookup: CDR1 SGHTA, CDR2 FQGNSA. The CDR3 is made up of 14 amino acids. The CDR3 DNA reads as TGTGCCAGCAGCTTAAGTCGGGGAGGGTACGAGCAGTACTTC. The encoded protein is CASSLSRGGYEQYF.

This clonotype was counted only a few times. V gene TRBV13 combines with J gene TRBJ2-7; a possible D gene is TRBD1 (6 bases). Germline-derived CDR1 and CDR2 are PRHDT and FYEKMQ (reference sequence). The CDR3 runs 16 residues. Trimming took 5 bases from V and 3 from J, leaving 20 bases between them. The CDR3 sequence: CASSRPTGQTFYEQYF. For the CDR3, the DNA is TGTGCCAGCAGCCGGCCCACCGGACAGACCTTCTACGAGCAGTACTTC.